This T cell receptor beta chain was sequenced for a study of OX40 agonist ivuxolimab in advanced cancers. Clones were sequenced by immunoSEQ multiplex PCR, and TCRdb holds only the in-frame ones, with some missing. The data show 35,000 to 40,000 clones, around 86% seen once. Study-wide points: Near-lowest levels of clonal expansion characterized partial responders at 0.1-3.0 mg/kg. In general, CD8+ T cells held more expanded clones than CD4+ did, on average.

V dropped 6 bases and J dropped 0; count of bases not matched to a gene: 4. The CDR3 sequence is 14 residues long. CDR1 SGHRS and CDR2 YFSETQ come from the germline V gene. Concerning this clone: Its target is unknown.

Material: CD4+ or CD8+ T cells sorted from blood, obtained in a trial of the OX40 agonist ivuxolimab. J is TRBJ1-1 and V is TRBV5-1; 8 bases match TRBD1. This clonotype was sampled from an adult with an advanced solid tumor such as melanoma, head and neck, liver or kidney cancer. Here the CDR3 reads CASTQGAMNTEAFF. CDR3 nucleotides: TGCGCCAGCACTCAGGGGGCTATGAACACTGAAGCTTTCTTT.